This T cell receptor beta chain was sequenced during a study of T cell clonality in common variable immunodeficiency. Study conclusions and caveats: Fewer deletions and N-nucleotide insertions were reportedly seen in common variable immunodeficiency TCR beta sequences. Shared TCRbeta clones were fewer between CVID subjects than controls.

The table lists this clone with many counts. Its antigen is undetermined. The read falls 3 residues short of the CDR3 end, and the missing part is taken from the germline J gene. CDR1 is DFQATT and CDR2 is SNEGSKA in the germline V gene (reference sequence). This CDR3 is built from 13 residues. V was shortened by 5 bases and J by 6 bases, with 15 bases between the two germline ends. Donors gave about 5 to 9 ml heparinized peripheral whole blood. Equal genomic DNA amounts from CVID and control samples were sequenced. This table comes from immunoSEQ multiplex PCR, and its TCRdb copy is limited to in-frame clones, with some not included. The profile covers 30,000 to 40,000 clones, none occurring a single time.

The TCR comes from a person between 18 and 70 years old in good health. The chain joins TRBV20-1 to TRBJ2-3; perhaps TRBD1 as D (6 bases). The sequenced sample consisted of peripheral blood mononuclear cells. CDR3 DNA, as far as it was read: TGCAGTGCTTGGACCAGCACAGGGGATACG. Amino acids: CSAWTSTGDT. The entire CDR3 reads CSAWTSTGDTQYF.